This entry is about one T cell receptor (beta chain). Data came from immunoSEQ multiplex PCR; TCRdb stores just in-frame clones and leaves some out. The table has about 68,000 clones, around 89% seen once. The V and J ends lost 1 base and 4 bases respectively, with 19 bases between them. CDR3 length equals 18 residues. Looked up from germline, CDR1 is MDHEN and CDR2 is SYDVKM. This specimen belongs to a study of blood T cell repertoires in COVID-19. The sample comprised peripheral blood. The receptor was isolated from a man in his forties or fifties with acute or convalescent COVID-19. The V call is TRBV28, the J call TRBJ2-2, with TRBD1 as a possible D gene (6 bases). The CDR3 region is CASSLSRVGTPFTGELFF. The CDR3 DNA follows: TGTGCCAGCAGTTTATCCCGAGTGGGGACACCTTTCACCGGGGAGCTGTTTTTT. Variable domain in full (rest from reference TRBV28 and TRBJ2-2): DVKVTQSSRYLVKRTGEKVFLECVQDMDHENMFWYRQDPGLGLRLIYFSYDVKMKEKGDIPEGYSVSREKKERFSLILESASTNQTSMYLCASSLSRVGTPFTGELFFGEGSRLTVL.